The 21 T cell receptor beta chains presented below share a single source sample, sequenced in a study of patients and donors after allogeneic stem cell transplantation. One entry per CDR3 protein results from TCRdb running MiXCR on the RT-PCR reads. The sample lists hundreds of thousands of distinct CDR3 sequences; around 16% were seen once. Sequenced sample: blood, either unsorted or a sorted T cell fraction (not recorded which). The receptors were sampled from a human donor who was either an allogeneic HSCT recipient or a stem cell or donor lymphocyte infusion donor (not recorded which). It is not recorded whose cells these are; they may come from a transplant donor.

The genes are TRBV12-3 or TRBV12-4 and TRBJ2-6; D gene uncertain. V was pared by 7 bases and J by 5 bases, with 21 bases between. The CDR3 length is 17 residues. CDR3 DNA: TGTGCCAGCACACTTACGGGTCCTAAGCCTCGGGCCAACGTCCTGACTTTC. Its translation: CASTLTGPKPRANVLTF.

This sequence joins TRBV2 and TRBJ2-1, with D tentatively TRBD1 or TRBD2 (5 bases each). The CDR3 has 13 residues. Germline CDR1 reads SNHLY; CDR2 reads FYNNEI. Trimming shortened V by 11 bases and J by 10 bases, and 21 bases separated the two germline ends. The CDR3 region is CAGPGTPPEEQFF. The CDR3 DNA reads as TGTGCCGGCCCCGGGACCCCCCCGGAGGAGCAGTTCTTC.

This clonotype was recorded many times. The chain uses TRBV5-5 and TRBJ2-1; D unclear. Deletions cut 1 base from V and 3 bases from J, with 8 bases between. This CDR3 region has 14 residues. Germline CDR1 reads SGHKS; CDR2 reads YYEKEE (reference sequence). CDR3 in amino acids: CASSLIGIYNEQFF. The DNA of the CDR3 is TGTGCCAGCAGCTTGATTGGGATCTACAATGAGCAGTTCTTC. The variable domain in full, with the rest retrieved from reference TRBV5-5 and TRBJ2-1, is DAGVTQSPTHLIKTRGQQVTLRCSPISGHKSVSWYQQVLGQGPQFIFQYYEKEERGRGNFPDRFSARQFPNYSSELNVNALLLGDSALYLCASSLIGIYNEQFFGPGTRLTVL.

The chain uses TRBV5-6 and TRBJ2-7; 9 bases line up with TRBD1. J lost 3 bases, V lost 2 bases, and 6 bases had no gene match. Germline V gives CDR1 SGHDT, CDR2 YYEEEE. The CDR3 is 15 amino acids. In DNA, the CDR3 is TGTGCCAGCAGCTTTACCGGGACAGGGTACTACGAGCAGTACTTC. This codes for CASSFTGTGYYEQYF.

The chain carries TRBV9 and TRBJ1-2; D call uncertain. Trimming shortened V by 1 base and J by 9 bases, and 16 bases separated the two germline ends. The length of the CDR3 is 14 residues. CDR1 and CDR2 (germline): SGDLS, YYNGEE. CDR3 DNA: TGTGCCAGCAGCGTACTCGCAGGAGGGTTAAGCTACACCTTC. It yields the protein CASSVLAGGLSYTF.

The sample holds a few counts of this clonotype. The chain uses TRBV7-8 and TRBJ2-1; D may be TRBD2 (6 bases). The V gene's germline CDR1 is SGHVS and CDR2 FQNEAQ. V gave up 2 bases and J gave up 5 bases, with 10 bases separating them. The CDR3 has 14 amino acids. The CDR3, as DNA: TGTGCCAGCAGCTTACCGGGAGAGGACAATGAGCAGTTCTTC. Encoded protein: CASSLPGEDNEQFF.

CDR3 amino acids: CASSHTPPSGSVTGELFF. The CDR3 bases are TGTGCCAGCAGCCATACCCCTCCTAGCGGGAGCGTCACCGGGGAGCTGTTTTTT. The J gene is TRBJ2-2, the V gene TRBV3-1; TRBD2 aligns across 10 bases. The trim removed 3 bases at V and 4 bases at J, leaving 11 bases unmatched. The CDR3 covers 18 residues. Germline CDR1 reads LGHDT; CDR2 reads YNNKEL (reference sequence). Looking up the rest from reference TRBV3-1 and TRBJ2-2 gives the full variable domain: DTAVSQTPKYLVTQMGNDKSIKCEQNLGHDTMYWYKQDSKKFLKIMFSYNNKELIINETVPNRFSPKSPDKAHLNLHINSLELGDSAVYFCASSHTPPSGSVTGELFFGEGSRLTVL.

This clonotype was seen only a few times. The V call is TRBV12-3 or TRBV12-4, the J call TRBJ2-1, with 11 bases fitting TRBD2. Trimming cost V 5 bases and J 6 bases; bases outside gene matches: 12. The CDR3 has 17 residues. Here the CDR3 DNA reads TGTGCCAGCAGTACCTACCCAACTAGCGGGAGACCCAATGAGCAGTTCTTC. Its translation: CASSTYPTSGRPNEQFF.

The chain's CDR3 is CASSLVGILNTEAFF. CDR3 in DNA: TGTGCCAGCAGCTTGGTGGGGATTTTGAACACTGAAGCTTTCTTT. The chain is built from TRBV5-5 and TRBJ1-1, with D unclear. Germline assignment: CDR1 SGHKS and CDR2 YYEKEE (reference sequence). V lost 0 bases and J 0 bases, leaving 9 bases between the germline ends. The CDR3 spans 15 residues.

The V and J genes are TRBV7-2 and TRBJ2-1; either TRBD1 or TRBD2 may fit D (5 bases each). The V gene lost 3 bases and the J gene lost 5 bases, with 8 bases spanning the gap. The CDR3 extends over 13 amino acids. In germline, CDR1 is SGHTA, CDR2 FQGNSA. The CDR3 coding sequence is TGTGCCAGCAGCTTCGGGACGGACAATGAGCAGTTCTTC. It encodes CASSFGTDNEQFF.

At least ten counts were recorded for this clonotype. One end of the junction is discordant with germline, which a read error may explain. This chain connects TRBV12-3 or TRBV12-4 to TRBJ2-3; 10 bases are shared with TRBD2. The CDR3 is made up of 15 amino acids. The CDR3 coding sequence is TGTGCCAGCAATTTACTAGCGGGGAGGAGAGGTACGCAGTATTTT. Amino acid sequence: CASNLLAGRRGTQYF.

This clonotype appeared a few times. The V and J genes are TRBV11-3 and TRBJ1-1, with 11 bases fitting TRBD1. The CDR3 is made up of 15 amino acids. V was pared by 4 bases and J by 4 bases, with 5 bases of the junction left unmatched. CDR1 SGHNT and CDR2 YENEEA come from the germline V gene. The CDR3 loop reads CASSSGQGGITEAFF. The DNA for the CDR3 is TGTGCCAGCAGCTCGGGACAGGGGGGGATCACTGAAGCTTTCTTT. Looking up the rest from reference TRBV11-3 and TRBJ1-1 gives the full variable domain: EAGVVQSPRYKIIEKKQPVAFWCNPISGHNTLYWYLQNLGQGPELLIRYENEEAVDDSQLPKDRFSAERLKGVDSTLKIQPAELGDSAVYLCASSSGQGGITEAFFGQGTRLTVV.

This clonotype was picked up a small number of times. The chain has TRBV5-1 and TRBJ2-1, with 7 nucleotides matching TRBD2. The V gene end was trimmed by 0 bases and the J gene end by 4 bases; junction bases not matched to a gene: 7. The CDR3 is 16 residues long. Germline loops: CDR1 SGHRS, CDR2 YFSETQ. The CDR3 is CASSLVYGRGYNEQFF. The CDR3 DNA sequence: TGCGCCAGCAGCTTGGTGTATGGGCGGGGGTACAATGAGCAGTTCTTC.

This clonotype was counted a few times. V gene TRBV5-1 combines with J gene TRBJ2-7; D possibly corresponds to TRBD2 (5 bases). CDR1 and CDR2 from the germline V gene are SGHRS and YFSETQ. The CDR3 is 14 amino acids. Trimming removed 6 bases from V and 1 base from J, with 14 bases in between. The CDR3 coding sequence is TGCGCCAGCACCCTGGAGGCCAATTCCTACGAGCAGTACTTC. This translates into CASTLEANSYEQYF.

This clonotype turned up a few times. The chain joins TRBV9 to TRBJ1-1, with D possibly matching TRBD1 (6 bases). V was clipped by 2 bases and J by 0 bases, with 8 bases between them. In germline, CDR1 is SGDLS, CDR2 YYNGEE. This CDR3 region has 14 residues. This CDR3 is CASSVTGMNTEAFF. For the CDR3, the DNA is TGTGCCAGCAGCGTTACAGGGATGAACACTGAAGCTTTCTTT. Complete variable domain (other parts from reference TRBV9 and TRBJ1-1): DSGVTQTPKHLITATGQRVTLRCSPRSGDLSVYWYQQSLDQGLQFLIQYYNGEERAKGNILERFSAQQFPDLHSELNLSSLELGDSALYFCASSVTGMNTEAFFGQGTRLTVV.

The chain combines TRBV2 with TRBJ1-2, with a tentative D call TRBD1 (5 bases). This CDR3 spans 12 amino acids. Germline V gene lookup returns CDR1 SNHLY and CDR2 FYNNEI. V was shortened by 8 bases and J by 4 bases, with 11 bases between the two germline ends. CDR3 loop: CASGGEVYGYTF. Written as DNA, the CDR3 is TGTGCCAGCGGGGGTGAGGTCTATGGCTACACCTTC.

The chain recombines TRBV10-3 with TRBJ2-3; 7 bases align to TRBD1. Germline V gene sequence: CDR1 ENHRY, CDR2 SYGVKD. CDR3 length: 15 residues. Trimming cost V 3 bases and J 4 bases; bases outside gene matches: 7. The CDR3 nucleotides read TGTGCCATCAGTGAAGTCAGGGGGACCGCAGATACGCAGTATTTT. As protein: CAISEVRGTADTQYF.

The DNA of the CDR3 is TGTGCCAGCAGTACAATTCGGACTCTCCGAGAGACCCAGTACTTC. Its translation: CASSTIRTLRETQYF. V is TRBV27 and J is TRBJ2-5, with D possibly matching TRBD2 (5 bases). This CDR3 contains 15 residues. Trimming took off 5 bases at V and 4 bases at J, with 17 bases between the two ends. CDR1 MNHEY and CDR2 SMNVEV come from the germline V gene (reference sequence).

This clonotype was counted at least ten times. The chain couples TRBV3-1 to TRBJ2-1; 9 bases map to TRBD2. The CDR3 runs 15 residues. Germline V lookup: CDR1 LGHDT, CDR2 YNNKEL (reference sequence). The V gene end was trimmed by 1 base and the J gene end by 7 bases; junction bases not matched to a gene: 5. In DNA form, the CDR3 reads TGTGCCAGCAGCCAAGGAGCGGGGGGTGGTAATGAGCAGTTCTTC. It yields the protein CASSQGAGGGNEQFF.

The chain couples TRBV6-1 to TRBJ2-1; D is possibly TRBD2 (6 bases). The CDR3 is 16 amino acids. V was cut by 6 bases and J by 0 bases, with 15 bases left in between. The germline CDR1 and CDR2 sequences are MNHNS and SASEGT. The CDR3 loop is CASSGDRGGSYNEQFF. The CDR3 coding sequence is TGTGCCAGCAGCGGGGATCGGGGAGGCTCCTACAATGAGCAGTTCTTC.

The chain joins TRBV12-3 or TRBV12-4 to TRBJ2-7; D gene uncertain. There are 15 residues in the CDR3. V was trimmed by 9 bases and J by 0 bases, leaving 18 bases between them. The CDR3: CARPFRTVDSYEQYF. The CDR3 region has the DNA TGTGCCAGACCATTCAGGACGGTGGACTCCTACGAGCAGTACTTC.